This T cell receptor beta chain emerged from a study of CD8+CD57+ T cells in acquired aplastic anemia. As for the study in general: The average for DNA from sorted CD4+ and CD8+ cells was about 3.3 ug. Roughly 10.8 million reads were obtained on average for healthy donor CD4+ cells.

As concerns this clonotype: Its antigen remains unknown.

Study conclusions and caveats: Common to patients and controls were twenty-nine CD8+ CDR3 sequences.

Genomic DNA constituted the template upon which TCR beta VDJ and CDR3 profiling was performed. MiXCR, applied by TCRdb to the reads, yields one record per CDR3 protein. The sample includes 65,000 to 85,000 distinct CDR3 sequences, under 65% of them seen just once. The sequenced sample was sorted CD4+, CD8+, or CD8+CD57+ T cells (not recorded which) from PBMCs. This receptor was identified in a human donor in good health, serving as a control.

The CDR3 DNA is TGTGCCATCATGTCGGACACAGATACGCAGTATTTT. This translates into CAIMSDTDTQYF. V usage is TRBV10-3 and J usage is TRBJ2-3; D remains ambiguous. Trimming stripped 7 bases from V and 2 bases from J, with 7 bases between. Per germline, CDR1 ENHRY and CDR2 SYGVKD. This CDR3 has 12 residues.